The clone carrying this T cell receptor (beta chain) appeared a few times. Time point of the sample: pre-sensitization, week 0. Treatment in this sample: therapeutic diphenylcyclopropenone sensitization with weekly scalp DPC. The CDR3 has 18 residues. Germline assignment: CDR1 LNHNV and CDR2 YYDKDF (reference sequence). The V end was cut by 1 base, the J end by 6 bases, with 22 bases between. The data belong to a study of human T cells and chemical hapten exposure. TCRdb re-called the RACE reads with MiXCR, one entry per CDR3 protein. The sample holds about 39,000 distinct CDR3 sequences, around 12% seen once.

The rearrangement joins TRBV15 to TRBJ2-1; tentative D call: TRBD1 (6 bases). The sequence came from a woman aged 25 to 39 with alopecia areata. Some clones in this sample may be carry-over from other donors' samples. Source: whole blood, taken in connection with sensitization to the hapten diphenylcyclopropenone (DPC). The CDR3 loop reads CATSRGRSGDRVGNEQFF. Here the CDR3 DNA reads TGTGCCACCAGCAGAGGGAGGTCAGGGGACCGTGTTGGCAATGAGCAGTTCTTC. Full variable domain (rest looked up from reference TRBV15 and TRBJ2-1): DAMVIQNPRYQVTQFGKPVTLSCSQTLNHNVMYWYQQKSSQAPKLLFHYYDKDFNNEADTPDNFQSRRPNTSFCFLDIRSPGLGDTAMYLCATSRGRSGDRVGNEQFFGPGTRLTVL.